A selection of T cell receptor beta chains follows, all from one sample in a study of cytomegalovirus exposure and HLA in healthy donors. Here immunoSEQ multiplex PCR was the method, and the copy in TCRdb shows in-frame clones only, minus some. Of around 120,000 clones in the sample, about 73% were seen once. What was sequenced was PBMCs. These receptors all stem from a woman aged 40 to 50 in good health and CMV-seropositive. CDR3s include the opening cysteine and the closing phenylalanine or tryptophan. The order of the fields is J gene, D gene, V gene, clone size, CDR3 DNA, CDR3 protein. The D gene is left open where the match is weak. Clone size is stated in some rows and not others, as once, few, many or a class when expanded.

>TRBJ2-1|TRBD2|TRBV13|.
TGTGCCAGCAGCCCTACGGGGTTCGGGGGGGGTTACAATGAGCAGTTCTTC
CASSPTGFGGGYNEQFF
>TRBJ2-3|TRBD2|TRBV7-3|.
TGTGCCAGCAGCGGGCTAGCGGGGAGTTCAGATACGCAGTATTTT
CASSGLAGSSDTQYF
>TRBJ2-5|.|TRBV6-1|.
TGTGCCAGCAGTCCCGGGGTGGAGACCCAGTACTTC
CASSPGVETQYF
>TRBJ1-4|.|TRBV6-5|.
TGTGCCAGCAGTTATTTTGGGGGCGAAGAAAAACTGTTTTTT
CASSYFGGEEKLFF
>TRBJ2-1|.|TRBV6-5|.
TGTGCCAGCAGTCTAGCCGCCTACAATGAGCAGTTCTTC
CASSLAAYNEQFF
>TRBJ2-5|.|TRBV7-2|.
TGTGCCAGCAGCTCCTCCCGGGGTAGCGGCCAAGAGACCCAGTACTTC
CASSSSRGSGQETQYF
>TRBJ2-1|.|TRBV7-8|.
TGTGCCAGCAGCGAGGGATCCTTCAATGAGCAGTTCTTC
CASSEGSFNEQFF
>TRBJ1-2|.|TRBV19|.
TGTGCCAGTCAGGCGGACAGAAACAACTATGGCTACACCTTC
CASQADRNNYGYTF
>TRBJ1-2|.|TRBV4-1|few
TGCGCCAGCAGCCGGGGGGATAACTATGGCTACACCTTC
CASSRGDNYGYTF
>TRBJ2-4|TRBD2|TRBV6-6|.
TGTGCCAGCAGTGCTTCTAGCGGTTCCGGCAAAAACATTCAGTACTTC
CASSASSGSGKNIQYF
>TRBJ2-5|.|TRBV9|.
TGTGCCAGCAGCTTTGGGACACGACAAGAGACCCAGTACTTC
CASSFGTRQETQYF
>TRBJ2-1|TRBD2|TRBV19|.
TGTGCCAGTAGTATAGGGACTAGCGGATACAATGAGCAGTTCTTC
CASSIGTSGYNEQFF
>TRBJ1-2|TRBD1|TRBV6-5|few
TGTGCCACCTCCGGGACAGGGGGCTCTGACTATGGCTACACCTTC
CATSGTGGSDYGYTF
>TRBJ1-2|.|TRBV7-9|.
TGTGCCAGCACCGAGCGGGTCTGGGGCTATGGCTACACCTTC
CASTERVWGYGYTF
>TRBJ2-3|.|TRBV7-9|.
TGTGCCAGCAGCTTAGTCGGGTTAAAAGATACGCAGTATTTT
CASSLVGLKDTQYF
>TRBJ1-6|TRBD1|TRBV7-9|.
TGTGCGAGCAGCTTGTCCGGACAGGGCAATTCACCCCTCCACTTT
CASSLSGQGNSPLHF
>TRBJ1-6|.|TRBV14|.
TGTGCCAGCAGCCTCGGAGGGGGGGATTCACCCCTCCACTTT
CASSLGGGDSPLHF
>TRBJ2-1|.|TRBV11-3|.
TGTGCCAGCAGCTCCGACAGCAATGAGCAGTTCTTC
CASSSDSNEQFF
>TRBJ1-5|.|TRBV4-2|.
TGTGCCAGCAGCCAAGACGGAGGAGCAGGTTCGACGTTTCAGCCCCAGCATTTT
CASSQDGGAGSTFQPQHF
>TRBJ2-7|.|TRBV6-5|.
TGTGCCAGCAGTTACTCTATCGGTTACGAGCAGTACTTC
CASSYSIGYEQYF
>TRBJ2-7|.|TRBV5-4|.
TGTGCCAGCAGCTTGGACCAGAATACCTACGAGCAGTACTTC
CASSLDQNTYEQYF
>TRBJ1-6|.|TRBV5-4|.
TGTGCCAGCAGCCAAGGGGGGGCCGGGAATTCACCCCTCCACTTT
CASSQGGAGNSPLHF
>TRBJ2-2|.|TRBV27|.
TGTGCCAGCAGCCCCAGGCCCGGGGAGCTGTTTTTT
CASSPRPGELFF
>TRBJ1-4|.|TRBV4-1|.
TGCGCCAGCAGCCAGAGCTTTGCAACTAATGAAAAACTGTTTTTT
CASSQSFATNEKLFF
>TRBJ1-4|.|TRBV7-2|.
TGTGCCAGCAGCTTAGGTTTCCTCGGGGAAAAACTGTTTTTT
CASSLGFLGEKLFF
>TRBJ1-1|.|TRBV7-9|.
TGTGCCAGCAGCTTGCGGGACGGCCTTGAAGCTTTCTTT
CASSLRDGLEAFF
>TRBJ1-1|.|TRBV7-2|.
TGTGCCAGCAGAGTCCACCGGACAGACCTGAACACTGAAGCTTTCTTT
CASRVHRTDLNTEAFF
>TRBJ1-2|TRBD1|TRBV6-5|.
TGTGCCAGCAGGCAACAGGGGGGCTATGGCTACACCTTC
CASRQQGGYGYTF
>TRBJ1-6|.|TRBV18|.
TGTGCCAGCTCACCAAGCGGGATGAATTCACCCCTCCACTTT
CASSPSGMNSPLHF
>TRBJ1-6|.|TRBV19|.
TGTGCCAGTAGTATTGCGGTAGGAGATTCACCCCTCCACTTT
CASSIAVGDSPLHF
>TRBJ2-3|.|TRBV4-3|once
TGCGCCAGCAGCCAAGATGGCGCGACAGACAGCACAGATACGCAGTATTTT
CASSQDGATDSTDTQYF
>TRBJ2-3|.|TRBV2|.
TGTGCCAGCTGGGGCAGGTCCCTCCACACAGATACGCAGTATTTT
CASWGRSLHTDTQYF
>TRBJ1-2|.|TRBV14|.
TGTGCCAGCAGCCAAGTCCAGGGCTGGGGCTACACCTTC
CASSQVQGWGYTF
>TRBJ1-1|TRBD1|TRBV6-1|.
TGTGCCAGCAGTGCAGGGGGCGGTTTAGGTCATGAAGCTTTCTTT
CASSAGGGLGHEAFF
>TRBJ2-2|TRBD2|TRBV5-1|.
TGCGCCAGCAGCTTTCTTTCGGGGGGGCCCGGGGAGCTGTTTTTT
CASSFLSGGPGELFF
>TRBJ2-7|TRBD1|TRBV4-1|few
TGCGCCAGCAGCCCACCGGGACAGGGGGCCGAGCAGTACTTC
CASSPPGQGAEQYF
>TRBJ1-2|.|TRBV9|.
TGTGCCAGCAGCGTAGCTAGGTATGGCTACACCTTC
CASSVARYGYTF
>TRBJ2-7|.|TRBV10-2|.
TGCGCCAGCAGTGAGCAGGGCGACGAGCAGTACTTC
CASSEQGDEQYF
>TRBJ2-1|TRBD2|TRBV7-9|.
TGTGCCAGCAGCTCAAGCGGGGGGCCCCTCTGGGAGCAGTTCTTC
CASSSSGGPLWEQFF
>TRBJ1-2|.|TRBV6-1|.
TGTGCCAGCGCGCCTTACCTTTATGGCTACACCTTC
CASAPYLYGYTF
>TRBJ2-3|.|TRBV14|.
TGTGCCAGCAGCTCTCCATTTCGGACTGGGACAGATACGCAGTATTTT
CASSSPFRTGTDTQYF
>TRBJ2-7|.|TRBV19|.
TGTGCCAGTAGTATTCAGGGTTCCTACGAGCAGTACTTC
CASSIQGSYEQYF
>TRBJ1-1|.|TRBV6-1|.
TGTGCCAGCCGGACTGAATTCAACACTGAAGCTTTCTTT
CASRTEFNTEAFF